This T cell receptor beta chain is drawn from a study of CD8 T cells in Susac syndrome. V was cut by 5 bases and J by 4 bases, with 9 bases left in between. CDR1 and CDR2 (germline): GTSNPN, SVGIG (reference sequence). CDR3 length: 12 amino acids. The authors negatively isolated CD8+ and CD4+ T cells and FACS-enriched TEMRA cells. Reverse transcription of roughly 0.45 to 1 ug RNA used random hexamers. The amplification used immunoSEQ multiplex PCR on TCR beta CDR3; it spanned 54 Vbeta and 13 Jbeta. TCRdb reprocessed the immunoSEQ multiplex PCR reads with MiXCR, giving one entry per CDR3 protein. The data show 150,000 to 180,000 distinct CDR3 sequences, roughly 95% seen once.

Sample: CD8+ T cells from PBMCs. The receptor was derived from a human donor with multiple sclerosis. The V gene is TRBV30, the J gene TRBJ1-5, with D hard to call. The CDR3 DNA follows: TGTGCCTGGCCAAGAGCAAATCAGCCCCAGCATTTT. Its translation is CAWPRANQPQHF.